This T cell receptor beta chain was retrieved from a study of blood T cell repertoires in COVID-19. Study background: The United States, Italy and Spain were the sources of the acute and convalescent COVID-19 samples.

The Seattle patients joined while their infection was active and were tracked longitudinally afterward. Original methodology: Amplification of reference gene primers provided the estimated nucleated cell counts. TCRdb keeps only in-frame clones here, not all; method: immunoSEQ multiplex PCR. V and J calls and clone size come straight from that table; D and trimming were deduced from the DNA. The table includes approximately 200,000 clones, roughly 84% detected once. From germline, CDR1 is SGDLS and CDR2 YYNGEE. V gave up 4 bases and J gave up 4 bases, with 17 bases separating them. This CDR3 region has 15 residues.

The genes are TRBV9 and TRBJ1-1; a weak D match, TRBD1 (6 bases). The clonotype was recovered from a woman aged 80 or over with COVID-19, enrolled during active disease. The specimen was peripheral blood. The CDR3 DNA reads TGTGCCAGCAGCTCCATGGGGGGGCTGGGCACTGAAGCTTTCTTT. Translation gives CASSSMGGLGTEAFF.